This TCR beta chain came from a study of Ad26.COV2.S vaccination and SARS-CoV-2 variants. TCRdb's table, derived via immunoSEQ multiplex PCR, lists solely in-frame clones and lacks some. The sample shows approximately 400,000 clones, about 90% of them seen only once. This clone was found once. Germline CDR1 and CDR2: MRHNA and SNTAGT. This CDR3 comprises 15 residues. V lost 3 bases and J lost 5; bases outside the gene matches: 9. The sequence was collected from a human donor who had recovered from COVID-19. The chain recombines TRBV6-4 with TRBJ2-5; 7 bases align to TRBD1. Sequenced here: peripheral blood, sampled after recovery from COVID-19. The CDR3 loop reads CASSELGQAGETQYF. The DNA of the CDR3 is TGTGCCAGCAGTGAACTAGGACAGGCAGGGGAGACCCAGTACTTC.